The source of this T cell receptor (beta chain) is a study of blood T cell repertoires in COVID-19. CDR3 length: 14 amino acids. After removal of 4 bases from V and 3 bases from J, the junction contained 6 bases not matched to a gene. CDR1 is MDHEN and CDR2 is SYDVKM in the germline V gene. Libraries were prepared by immunoSEQ multiplex PCR; TCRdb keeps only in-frame clonotypes and omits some of them. The repertoire consists of 85,000 to 120,000 clones, with roughly 92% occurring once and the leading ten covering under 2%. This receptor was identified in a woman in her 50s with COVID-19, enrolled during active disease. The gene calls are TRBV28 and TRBJ2-7, with TRBD2 identical over 7 bases. Source material: peripheral blood. CDR3 sequence reads: CASSSGGRGYEQYF. The DNA of the CDR3 is TGTGCCAGCAGTTCGGGAGGTAGGGGCTACGAGCAGTACTTC. The full variable domain, its missing parts supplied by reference TRBV28 and TRBJ2-7, is DVKVTQSSRYLVKRTGEKVFLECVQDMDHENMFWYRQDPGLGLRLIYFSYDVKMKEKGDIPEGYSVSREKKERFSLILESASTNQTSMYLCASSSGGRGYEQYFGPGTRLTVT.